This TCR beta chain was identified in a study of cytomegalovirus exposure and HLA in healthy donors. Study-level results: The study designated about 180 TCR beta chains cytomegalovirus-associated.

About this clone: The antigen is unknown.

CDR1 LNHDA and CDR2 SQIVND come from the germline V gene (reference sequence). V lost 2 bases and J 0 bases, leaving 8 bases between the germline ends. The CDR3 sequence is 14 residues long. PCR amplification relied on 60 Vbeta primers (plus 13 Jbeta primers). Assay: immunoSEQ multiplex PCR; the TCRdb copy retains only in-frame clones and omits some. This sample has more than 150,000 clones; 65% to 90% occur once, and the top ten carry approximately 1.2%. This sequence was found in a girl aged 2 to 9 in good health and CMV-seropositive. This rearrangement joins TRBV19 to TRBJ2-7, with D tentatively TRBD2 (5 bases). Source material: PBMCs. Here the CDR3 reads CASSISGDSYEQYF. The DNA of the CDR3 is TGTGCCAGTAGTATAAGCGGTGACTCCTACGAGCAGTACTTC.